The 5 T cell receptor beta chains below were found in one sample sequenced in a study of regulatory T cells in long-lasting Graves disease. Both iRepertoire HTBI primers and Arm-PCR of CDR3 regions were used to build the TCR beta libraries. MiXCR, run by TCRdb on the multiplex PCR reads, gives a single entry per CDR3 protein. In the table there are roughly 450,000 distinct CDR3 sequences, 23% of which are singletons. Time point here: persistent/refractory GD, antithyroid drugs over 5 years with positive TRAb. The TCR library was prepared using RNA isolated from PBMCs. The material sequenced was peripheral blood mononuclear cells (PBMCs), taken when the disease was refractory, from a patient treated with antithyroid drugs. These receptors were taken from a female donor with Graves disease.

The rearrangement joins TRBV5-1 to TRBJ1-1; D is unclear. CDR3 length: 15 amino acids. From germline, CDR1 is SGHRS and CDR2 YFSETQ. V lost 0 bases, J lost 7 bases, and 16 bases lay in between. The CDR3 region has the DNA TGCGCCAGCAGCTTGGATTTTAGTGGATACTATGAAGCTTTCTTT. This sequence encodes CASSLDFSGYYEAFF.

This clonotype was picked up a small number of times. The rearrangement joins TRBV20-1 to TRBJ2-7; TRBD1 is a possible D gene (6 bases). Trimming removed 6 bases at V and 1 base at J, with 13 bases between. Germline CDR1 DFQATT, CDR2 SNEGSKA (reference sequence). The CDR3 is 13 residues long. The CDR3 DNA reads TGCAGTGCCAACCTACAGGGTTCCTACGAGCAGTACTTC. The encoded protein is CSANLQGSYEQYF.

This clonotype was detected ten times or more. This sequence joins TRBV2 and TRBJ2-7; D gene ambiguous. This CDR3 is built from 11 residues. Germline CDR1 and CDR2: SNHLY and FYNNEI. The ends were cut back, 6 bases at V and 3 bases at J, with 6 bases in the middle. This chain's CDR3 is CASRRVYEQYF. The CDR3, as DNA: TGTGCCAGCAGAAGAGTCTACGAGCAGTACTTC. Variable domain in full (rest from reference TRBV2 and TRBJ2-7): EPEVTQTPSHQVTQMGQEVILRCVPISNHLYFYWYRQILGQKVEFLVSFYNNEISEKSEIFDDQFSVERPDGSNFTLKIRSTKLEDSAMYFCASRRVYEQYFGPGTRLTVT.

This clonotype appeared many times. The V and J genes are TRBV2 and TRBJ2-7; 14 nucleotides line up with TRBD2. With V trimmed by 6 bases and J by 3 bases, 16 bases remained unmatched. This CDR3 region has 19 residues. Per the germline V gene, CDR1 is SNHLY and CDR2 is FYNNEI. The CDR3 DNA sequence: TGTGCCAGCAGCGGCGGTCTAGGGACTAGCGGGAGTTTTAGCTACGAGCAGTACTTC. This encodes CASSGGLGTSGSFSYEQYF.

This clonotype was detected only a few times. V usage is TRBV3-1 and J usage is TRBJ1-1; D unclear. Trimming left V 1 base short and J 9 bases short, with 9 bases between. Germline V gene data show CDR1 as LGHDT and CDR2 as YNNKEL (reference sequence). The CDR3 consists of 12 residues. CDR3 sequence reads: CASSQAGNQAFF. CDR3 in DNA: TGTGCCAGCAGCCAAGCCGGCAACCAAGCTTTCTTT.